One sample yielded the 19 T cell receptor beta chains listed below, sequenced in a study of OX40 agonist ivuxolimab in advanced cancers. TCRdb keeps only in-frame clones here, not all; method: immunoSEQ multiplex PCR. The sample carries under 75,000 clones, 85% to 95% recorded once. Sequenced here: CD4+ or CD8+ T cells sorted from blood, sampled in a trial of the OX40 agonist ivuxolimab. The receptors were sampled from an adult with an advanced solid tumor such as melanoma, head and neck, liver or kidney cancer.

The V call is TRBV6-5, the J call TRBJ2-2; tentative D call: TRBD2 (7 bases). Germline V gives CDR1 MNHEY, CDR2 SVGAGI. The V end lost 7 bases, the J end lost 6 bases, and 12 bases lay between the germline ends. This CDR3 has 13 amino acids. The CDR3 spells CASNRGASGELFF. CDR3 bases: TGTGCCAGCAACCGGGGGGCCTCCGGGGAGCTGTTTTTT.

This chain uses TRBV27 with TRBJ1-6, with D possibly matching TRBD1 (6 bases). The CDR3 runs 15 residues. V gave up 4 bases and J gave up 7 bases, with 14 bases separating them. Germline V CDR1 and CDR2: MNHEY, SMNVEV (reference sequence). CDR3 protein: CASSSPGAGNSPLHF. CDR3 sequence (DNA): TGTGCCAGCAGTTCCCCAGGGGCCGGGAATTCACCCCTCCACTTT.

The rearrangement joins TRBV20-1 to TRBJ2-7; a possible D gene is TRBD2 (5 bases). With 6 bases removed from V and 9 bases from J, the gap between germline ends came to 15 bases. This CDR3 spans 11 amino acids. Germline V lookup: CDR1 DFQATT, CDR2 SNEGSKA (reference sequence). For the CDR3, the DNA is TGCAGTGCCGCTGACGGAGGAGCGCAGTACTTC. Its translation is CSAADGGAQYF.

This sequence joins TRBV19 and TRBJ1-4; D possibly corresponds to TRBD1 (5 bases). Germline V gene lookup returns CDR1 LNHDA and CDR2 SQIVND (reference sequence). The CDR3 length is 14 residues. V was shortened by 2 bases and J by 7 bases, with 11 bases between the two germline ends. CDR3 region: CASSIRGLSEKLFF. CDR3 bases: TGTGCCAGTAGTATAAGGGGCTTATCTGAAAAACTGTTTTTT. The entire variable domain, with the rest obtained from reference TRBV19 and TRBJ1-4, is as follows: DGGITQSPKYLFRKEGQNVTLSCEQNLNHDAMYWYRQDPGQGLRLIYYSQIVNDFQKGDIAEGYSVSREKKESFPLTVTSAQKNPTAFYLCASSIRGLSEKLFFGSGTQLSVL.

This chain uses TRBV7-8 with TRBJ1-2, with D uncertain. Per germline, CDR1 SGHVS and CDR2 FQNEAQ. V was pared by 1 base and J by 5 bases, with 17 bases between. The CDR3 consists of 16 residues. The CDR3 DNA follows: TGTGCCAGCAGCTTAGAATTGGGTTCCGGTCGTTATGGCTACACCTTC. This translates into CASSLELGSGRYGYTF.

The J gene is TRBJ2-1, the V gene TRBV27; 12 nucleotides align to TRBD2. The J segment lost 4 bases and the V segment lost 7 bases, leaving 8 bases of the junction unmatched. The germline gives CDR1 MNHEY, CDR2 SMNVEV (reference sequence). The CDR3 has 16 amino acids. The CDR3 DNA reads as TGTGCCAGCACTCTCACGACTAGCGGGGGTTACAATGAGCAGTTCTTC. The encoded protein is CASTLTTSGGYNEQFF.

This chain uses TRBV7-2 with TRBJ1-1, with no clear D. This CDR3 is built from 12 residues. The V end was cut by 1 base, the J end by 4 bases, with 4 bases between. The germline V gene encodes CDR1 SGHTA and CDR2 FQGNSA. In nucleotides, the CDR3 is TGTGCCAGCAGCTTAGAACTCACTGAAGCTTTCTTT. Its protein product is CASSLELTEAFF.

This clone was seen just once. The V gene is TRBV5-1, the J gene TRBJ2-3; TRBD1 might be the D (5 bases). There are 13 residues in the CDR3. Looked up from germline, CDR1 is SGHRS and CDR2 is YFSETQ. V was shortened by 0 bases and J by 3 bases, with 5 bases between the two germline ends. The CDR3 reads CASSLAGTDTQYF. Here the CDR3 DNA reads TGCGCCAGCAGCTTGGCAGGGACAGATACGCAGTATTTT.

This clone is a singleton in its sample. The J gene is TRBJ2-1, the V gene TRBV7-8; D ambiguous. The V end lost 3 bases, the J end lost 5 bases, and 17 bases lay between the germline ends. In germline, CDR1 is SGHVS, CDR2 FQNEAQ. CDR3 size: 16 residues. In DNA form, the CDR3 reads TGTGCCAGCAGCTTTGGAAGTCCGCTTGGCCACAATGAGCAGTTCTTC. Protein sequence: CASSFGSPLGHNEQFF.

CDR3 amino acids: CASSQDKGDSSNQPQHF. The CDR3 region has the DNA TGCGCCAGCAGCCAAGATAAGGGGGACAGTAGCAATCAGCCCCAGCATTTT. This chain links TRBV4-1 with TRBJ1-5; 7 nucleotides align to TRBD1. The CDR3 has 17 amino acids. Germline-derived CDR1 and CDR2 are MGHRA and YSYEKL. Germline trimming cut 0 bases from V and 0 bases from J; bases unmatched to any gene: 5.

The gene calls are TRBV19 and TRBJ2-7; 8 bases match TRBD1. The CDR3 is made up of 15 amino acids. Germline CDR1 is LNHDA and CDR2 is SQIVND (reference sequence). J lost 2 bases, V lost 5 bases, and 8 bases had no gene match. In nucleotides, the CDR3 is TGTGCCAGTAGTCCGGGACAGGTTTTCCCCTACGAGCAGTACTTC. Translation: CASSPGQVFPYEQYF. Drawing the rest from reference TRBV19 and TRBJ2-7, the complete variable domain is DGGITQSPKYLFRKEGQNVTLSCEQNLNHDAMYWYRQDPGQGLRLIYYSQIVNDFQKGDIAEGYSVSREKKESFPLTVTSAQKNPTAFYLCASSPGQVFPYEQYFGPGTRLTVT.

The gene calls are TRBV28 and TRBJ2-7; possibly TRBD2 for D (6 bases). V lost 5 bases to trimming and J lost 2 bases, with 7 bases between them. Germline assignment: CDR1 MDHEN and CDR2 SYDVKM. The CDR3 is 12 residues long. DNA of the CDR3: TGTGCCAGCAGTGTAGCGGCCTACGAGCAGTACTTC. Its translation is CASSVAAYEQYF.

The V gene is TRBV25-1, the J gene TRBJ2-1, with TRBD2 identical over 10 bases. Germline CDR1 and CDR2: MGHDK and SYGVNS. The junction had 6 bases not matched to a gene; V was cut back by 2 bases and J by 5 bases. The CDR3 is 16 residues long. The CDR3 DNA is TGTGCCAGCAGTGAACTTGGGCTAGCGGGAGACAATGAGCAGTTCTTC. It codes for CASSELGLAGDNEQFF.

V usage is TRBV5-4 and J usage is TRBJ2-3, with 7 positions matching TRBD2. V lost 4 bases to trimming and J lost 0 bases; unmatched junction nucleotides: 8. Germline CDR1 is SGHNT and CDR2 is YYREEE (reference sequence). This CDR3 has 16 amino acids. The CDR3 here is CASSTRAGMSTDTQYF. CDR3 in DNA: TGTGCCAGCAGCACCCGAGCGGGGATGAGCACAGATACGCAGTATTTT.

The J gene is TRBJ1-1, the V gene TRBV10-3; the D is unclear. With 6 bases removed from V and 8 bases from J, the gap between germline ends came to 10 bases. Germline CDR1 is ENHRY and CDR2 is SYGVKD. This CDR3 region has 11 residues. The CDR3: CAISNVAEAFF. The CDR3 DNA reads TGTGCCATCAGCAACGTGGCCGAAGCTTTCTTT.

This CDR3 reads CASSLRRGNSAEQFF. Written as DNA, the CDR3 is TGCGCCAGCAGCCTCCGGCGGGGCAATTCCGCTGAGCAGTTCTTC. V is TRBV4-1 and J is TRBJ2-1, with D perhaps matching TRBD2 (6 bases). This CDR3 has 15 amino acids. The germline gives CDR1 MGHRA, CDR2 YSYEKL. With 4 bases removed from V and 9 bases from J, the gap between germline ends came to 19 bases.

In its sample, this clone was seen a few times. This chain links TRBV5-1 with TRBJ2-7; D is ambiguous. Trimming pared 4 bases from V and 0 bases from J, leaving 20 bases between. The CDR3 is 17 residues long. Germline values: CDR1 SGHRS, CDR2 YFSETQ. The CDR3 loop reads CASSLSLSRSSSYEQYF. The CDR3 DNA reads TGCGCCAGCAGCCTCTCTTTATCCAGGTCGAGCTCCTACGAGCAGTACTTC. Full variable domain (rest looked up from reference TRBV5-1 and TRBJ2-7): KAGVTQTPRYLIKTRGQQVTLSCSPISGHRSVSWYQQTPGQGLQFLFEYFSETQRNKGNFPGRFSGRQFSNSRSEMNVSTLELGDSALYLCASSLSLSRSSSYEQYFGPGTRLTVT.

V is TRBV7-9 and J is TRBJ2-7, with D perhaps being TRBD1 or TRBD2 (6 bases each). Germline CDR1 SEHNR, CDR2 FQNEAQ (reference sequence). This CDR3 comprises 16 residues. Trimming stripped 5 bases from V and 0 bases from J, with 17 bases between. CDR3: CASSHRDSVSSYEQYF. The DNA for the CDR3 is TGTGCCAGCAGCCACAGGGACTCGGTCAGCTCCTACGAGCAGTACTTC. Variable domain in full (rest from reference TRBV7-9 and TRBJ2-7): DTGVSQNPRHKITKRGQNVTFRCDPISEHNRLYWYRQTLGQGPEFLTYFQNEAQLEKSRLLSDRFSAERPKGSFSTLEIQRTEQGDSAMYLCASSHRDSVSSYEQYFGPGTRLTVT.

This chain links TRBV7-3 with TRBJ2-3; D might be TRBD1 (6 bases). The germline V gene has CDR1 SGHTA and CDR2 FQGTGA. Trimming removed 5 bases at V and 3 bases at J, with 9 bases between. CDR3 length: 13 residues. DNA for the CDR3: TGTGCCAGCAGCCCCAGGGGAACAGATACGCAGTATTTT. Translation gives CASSPRGTDTQYF. Using reference TRBV7-3 and TRBJ2-3 for the parts outside the CDR3, the full variable domain is GAGVSQTPSNKVTEKGKYVELRCDPISGHTALYWYRQSLGQGPEFLIYFQGTGAADDSGLPNDRFFAVRPEGSVSTLKIQRTERGDSAVYLCASSPRGTDTQYFGPGTRLTVL.